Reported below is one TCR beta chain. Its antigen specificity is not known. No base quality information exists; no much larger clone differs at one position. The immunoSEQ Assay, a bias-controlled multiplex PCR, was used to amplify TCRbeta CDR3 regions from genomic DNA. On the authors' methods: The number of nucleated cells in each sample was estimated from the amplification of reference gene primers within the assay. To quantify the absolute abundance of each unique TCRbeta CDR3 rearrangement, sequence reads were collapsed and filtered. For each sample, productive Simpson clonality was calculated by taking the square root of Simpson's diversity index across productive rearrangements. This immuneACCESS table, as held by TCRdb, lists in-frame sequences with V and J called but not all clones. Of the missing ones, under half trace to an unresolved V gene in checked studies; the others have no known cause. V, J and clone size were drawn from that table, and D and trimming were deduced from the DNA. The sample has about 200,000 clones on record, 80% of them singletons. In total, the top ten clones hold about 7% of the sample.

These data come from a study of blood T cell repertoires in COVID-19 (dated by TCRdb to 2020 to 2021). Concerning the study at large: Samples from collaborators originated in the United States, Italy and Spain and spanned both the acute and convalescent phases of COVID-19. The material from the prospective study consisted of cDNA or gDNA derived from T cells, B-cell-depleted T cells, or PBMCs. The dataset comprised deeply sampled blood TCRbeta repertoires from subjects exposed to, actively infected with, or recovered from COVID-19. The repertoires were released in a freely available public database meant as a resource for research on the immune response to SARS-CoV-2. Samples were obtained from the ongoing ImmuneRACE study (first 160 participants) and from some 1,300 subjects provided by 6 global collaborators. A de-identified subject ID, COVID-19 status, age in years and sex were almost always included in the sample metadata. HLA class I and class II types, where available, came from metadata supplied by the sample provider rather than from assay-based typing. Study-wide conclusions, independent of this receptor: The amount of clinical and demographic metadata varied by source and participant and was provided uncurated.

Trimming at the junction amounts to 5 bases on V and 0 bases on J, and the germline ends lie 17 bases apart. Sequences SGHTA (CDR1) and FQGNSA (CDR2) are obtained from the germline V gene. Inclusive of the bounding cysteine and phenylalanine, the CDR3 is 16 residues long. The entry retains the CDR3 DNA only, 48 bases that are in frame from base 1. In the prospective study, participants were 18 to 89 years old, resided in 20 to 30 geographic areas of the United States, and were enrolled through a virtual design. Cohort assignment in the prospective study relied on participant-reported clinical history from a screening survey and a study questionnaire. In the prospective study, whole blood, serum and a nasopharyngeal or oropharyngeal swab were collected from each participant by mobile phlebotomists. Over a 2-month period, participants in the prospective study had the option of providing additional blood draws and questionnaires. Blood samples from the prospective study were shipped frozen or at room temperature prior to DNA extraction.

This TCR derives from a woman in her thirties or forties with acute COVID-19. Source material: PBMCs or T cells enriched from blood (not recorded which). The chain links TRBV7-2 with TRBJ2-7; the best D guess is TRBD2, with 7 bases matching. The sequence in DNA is TGTGCCAGCAGCCTACCTGGGGGGGGGCCCTCCTACGAGCAGTACTTC. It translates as CASSLPGGGPSYEQYF.